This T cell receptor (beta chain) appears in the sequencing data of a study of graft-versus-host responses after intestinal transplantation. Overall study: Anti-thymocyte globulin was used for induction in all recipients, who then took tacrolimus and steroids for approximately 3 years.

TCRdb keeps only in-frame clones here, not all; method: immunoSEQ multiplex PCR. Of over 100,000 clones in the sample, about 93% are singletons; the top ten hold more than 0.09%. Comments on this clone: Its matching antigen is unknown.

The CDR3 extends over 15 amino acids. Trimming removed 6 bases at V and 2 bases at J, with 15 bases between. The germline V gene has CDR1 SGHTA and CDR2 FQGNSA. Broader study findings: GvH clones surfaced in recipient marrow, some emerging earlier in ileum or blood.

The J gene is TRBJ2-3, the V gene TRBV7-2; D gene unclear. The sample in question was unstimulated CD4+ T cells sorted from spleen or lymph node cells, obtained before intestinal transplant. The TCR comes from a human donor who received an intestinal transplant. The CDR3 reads CASSFGIFSTDTQYF. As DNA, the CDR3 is TGTGCCAGCAGTTTTGGGATATTTTCCACAGATACGCAGTATTTT.